The rows below give T cell receptor beta chains drawn from one sample of a study of blood T cell repertoires in COVID-19. Data came from immunoSEQ multiplex PCR; TCRdb stores just in-frame clones and leaves some out. The sample includes fewer than 150,000 clones, about 78% of them seen just once. Sequencing was carried out using peripheral blood. The source is a man in his sixties or seventies with acute or convalescent COVID-19. CDR3s include the opening cysteine and the closing phenylalanine or tryptophan. D genes are given only for firm matches. Clone size is stated in some rows and not others, as once, few, many or a class when expanded.

clone size: .; J gene: TRBJ1-2; V gene: TRBV12-5; D gene: TRBD1; CDR3 protein: CASGLGDRFGYTF; CDR3 DNA: TGTGCTAGTGGTTTGGGGGACAGGTTTGGCTACACCTTC
clone size: .; J gene: TRBJ1-6; V gene: TRBV4-3; D gene: TRBD1; CDR3 protein: CASSPGQGAGSPLHF; CDR3 DNA: TGCGCCAGCAGCCCAGGACAGGGGGCTGGATCACCCCTCCACTTT
clone size: .; J gene: TRBJ2-1; V gene: TRBV6-1; D gene: TRBD1; CDR3 protein: CASSEFWQGALDEQFF; CDR3 DNA: TGTGCCAGCAGTGAGTTTTGGCAGGGGGCTTTGGATGAGCAGTTCTTC
clone size: .; J gene: TRBJ2-5; V gene: TRBV18; D gene: TRBD2; CDR3 protein: CASSPQIAGAVQETQYF; CDR3 DNA: TGTGCCAGCTCACCACAAATAGCGGGAGCCGTCCAAGAGACCCAGTACTTC
clone size: .; J gene: TRBJ1-2; V gene: TRBV7-2; D gene: TRBD1; CDR3 protein: CASSGEPGQKIYGYTF; CDR3 DNA: TGTGCCAGCAGCGGTGAACCGGGACAGAAAATCTATGGCTACACCTTC
clone size: .; J gene: TRBJ2-1; V gene: TRBV5-8; D gene: TRBD2; CDR3 protein: CASSLSSGGWNEQFF; CDR3 DNA: TGTGCCAGCAGCTTGTCTAGCGGGGGGTGGAATGAGCAGTTCTTC
clone size: .; J gene: TRBJ1-4; V gene: TRBV30; D gene: .; CDR3 protein: CAVQLTNEKLFF; CDR3 DNA: TGTGCTGTGCAACTAACTAATGAAAAACTGTTTTTT
clone size: .; J gene: TRBJ1-6; V gene: TRBV5-1; D gene: TRBD1; CDR3 protein: CASSHETGGNSPLHF; CDR3 DNA: TGCGCCAGCAGCCACGAGACAGGGGGAAATTCACCCCTCCACTTT
clone size: few; J gene: TRBJ2-1; V gene: TRBV6-5; D gene: .; CDR3 protein: CASRQTLWRDEQFF; CDR3 DNA: TGTGCCAGCAGACAAACGCTTTGGCGGGATGAGCAGTTCTTC
clone size: few; J gene: TRBJ2-7; V gene: TRBV9; D gene: .; CDR3 protein: CASSLGTAESYEQYF; CDR3 DNA: TGTGCCAGCAGCCTGGGTACAGCCGAATCCTACGAGCAGTACTTC
clone size: .; J gene: TRBJ1-2; V gene: TRBV2; D gene: TRBD1; CDR3 protein: CASSEQGADYGYTF; CDR3 DNA: TGTGCCAGCAGTGAGCAGGGGGCGGACTATGGCTACACCTTC
clone size: once; J gene: TRBJ1-2; V gene: TRBV18; D gene: TRBD1; CDR3 protein: CASSPTPASGGANLYGYTF; CDR3 DNA: TGTGCCAGCTCACCAACACCAGCGTCAGGGGGCGCGAATCTCTATGGCTACACCTTC
clone size: .; J gene: TRBJ1-2; V gene: TRBV19; D gene: .; CDR3 protein: CASSIGGNNNRGYTF; CDR3 DNA: TGTGCCAGTAGTATCGGAGGAAACAATAATCGTGGCTACACCTTC
clone size: .; J gene: TRBJ2-6; V gene: TRBV7-9; D gene: TRBD1; CDR3 protein: CASSLPGGRGANVLTF; CDR3 DNA: TGTGCCAGCAGCTTACCAGGGGGAAGAGGGGCCAACGTCCTGACTTTC
clone size: .; J gene: TRBJ2-1; V gene: TRBV24-1; D gene: .; CDR3 protein: CATSRRDSRGDEQFF; CDR3 DNA: TGTGCCACCAGTCGCCGGGACTCCCGGGGAGATGAGCAGTTCTTC
clone size: .; J gene: TRBJ2-7; V gene: TRBV10-3; D gene: .; CDR3 protein: CAISTDKAFSYEQYF; CDR3 DNA: TGTGCCATCAGTACGGACAAGGCCTTCTCCTACGAGCAGTACTTC
clone size: .; J gene: TRBJ1-2; V gene: TRBV5-5; D gene: .; CDR3 protein: CASLRQAPHGGYTF; CDR3 DNA: TGTGCCAGCCTTAGACAGGCCCCACACGGTGGCTACACCTTC
clone size: .; J gene: TRBJ2-3; V gene: TRBV5-1; D gene: TRBD1; CDR3 protein: CASSQPGQSDTQYF; CDR3 DNA: TGCGCCAGCAGCCAACCGGGACAGTCAGATACGCAGTATTTT
clone size: .; J gene: TRBJ1-1; V gene: TRBV6-2/TRBV6-3; D gene: .; CDR3 protein: CASSHRGERTEAFF; CDR3 DNA: TGTGCCAGCAGCCATCGGGGGGAGAGGACTGAAGCTTTCTTT
clone size: few; J gene: TRBJ2-2; V gene: TRBV13; D gene: .; CDR3 protein: CASSLVARLGNTGELFF; CDR3 DNA: TGTGCCAGCAGCTTAGTAGCGCGACTTGGGAACACCGGGGAGCTGTTTTTT
clone size: .; J gene: TRBJ2-7; V gene: TRBV2; D gene: .; CDR3 protein: CASRRDKRHEQYF; CDR3 DNA: TGTGCCAGCAGGAGGGATAAAAGGCACGAGCAGTACTTC
clone size: .; J gene: TRBJ1-4; V gene: TRBV6-4; D gene: .; CDR3 protein: CASLGGVDEKLFF; CDR3 DNA: TGTGCCAGCTTAGGGGGGGTGGATGAAAAACTGTTTTTT
clone size: .; J gene: TRBJ1-1; V gene: TRBV25-1; D gene: .; CDR3 protein: CASSETGQTTEAFF; CDR3 DNA: TGTGCCAGCAGTGAAACCGGACAGACCACTGAAGCTTTCTTT
clone size: .; J gene: TRBJ2-1; V gene: TRBV5-1; D gene: .; CDR3 protein: CASSLGQADNEQFF; CDR3 DNA: TGCGCCAGCAGCTTGGGCCAGGCAGACAATGAGCAGTTCTTC
clone size: many; J gene: TRBJ2-7; V gene: TRBV10-2; D gene: .; CDR3 protein: CASKAGKNEQYF; CDR3 DNA: TGCGCCAGCAAAGCAGGGAAGAACGAGCAGTACTTC